The 9 T cell receptor beta chains below were found in one sample sequenced in a study of T cell repertoires in cytomegalovirus infection. TCRdb used MiXCR to reprocess the reads, holding one entry per CDR3 protein. The profile shows some 800,000 distinct CDR3 sequences, almost 30% of them singletons. These TCRs' antigens remain unknown. The sequencing here drew on cultured CD8+ T cells from PBMCs, taken from culture after CMV antigen stimulation. The receptors here all came from a human donor in good health (CMV status not recorded). Some clones in this sample may be carry-over from other donors' samples.

The V gene is TRBV7-2, the J gene TRBJ2-1; D remains unclear. Germline V lookup: CDR1 SGHTA, CDR2 FQGNSA. V was cut by 5 bases and J by 4 bases, with 15 bases left in between. The CDR3 has 15 residues. Written as DNA, the CDR3 is TGTGCCAGCAGCCCGGGCACTCTAGGGTACAATGAGCAGTTCTTC. Translating gives CASSPGTLGYNEQFF.

The genes are TRBV29-1 and TRBJ2-5; 10 nucleotides align to TRBD1. The CDR3 is made up of 14 amino acids. CDR1 and CDR2 from the germline V gene are SQVTM and ANQGSEA. Unmatched junction bases numbered 9, after V lost 6 bases and J lost 5 bases. The CDR3 DNA follows: TGCAGCGTGGCCGGGACAGGGGATGAGGAGACCCAGTACTTC. This encodes CSVAGTGDEETQYF.

This clonotype was seen a few times. The chain joins TRBV5-4 to TRBJ1-2; D uncertain. The length of the CDR3 is 15 residues. V gave up 1 base and J gave up 3 bases, with 13 bases separating them. Per germline, CDR1 SGHNT and CDR2 YYREEE (reference sequence). In nucleotides, the CDR3 is TGTGCCAGCAGCTTGCCGGAGACTCTAGACTATGGCTACACCTTC. As protein: CASSLPETLDYGYTF. Drawing the rest from reference TRBV5-4 and TRBJ1-2, the complete variable domain is ETGVTQSPTHLIKTRGQQVTLRCSSQSGHNTVSWYQQALGQGPQFIFQYYREEENGRGNFPPRFSGLQFPNYSSELNVNALELDDSALYLCASSLPETLDYGYTFGSGTRLTVV.

This chain joins TRBV19 and TRBJ1-5, with 7 nucleotides matching TRBD1. J was trimmed by 3 bases and V by 3 bases; bases with no gene match: 2. The CDR3 sequence is 14 residues long. Germline values: CDR1 LNHDA, CDR2 SQIVND (reference sequence). The CDR3 is CASSITGVNQPQHF. CDR3 coding DNA: TGTGCCAGTAGTATCACAGGGGTCAATCAGCCCCAGCATTTT. Full variable domain (remainder filled in from reference TRBV19 and TRBJ1-5): DGGITQSPKYLFRKEGQNVTLSCEQNLNHDAMYWYRQDPGQGLRLIYYSQIVNDFQKGDIAEGYSVSREKKESFPLTVTSAQKNPTAFYLCASSITGVNQPQHFGDGTRLSIL.

The chain uses TRBV27 and TRBJ1-1; D perhaps matches TRBD1 (6 bases). Germline assignment: CDR1 MNHEY and CDR2 SMNVEV (reference sequence). With 6 bases removed from V and 0 bases from J, the gap between germline ends came to 14 bases. The CDR3 covers 15 residues. CDR3 amino acids: CASRGIQGMNTEAFF. The CDR3 nucleotides read TGTGCCAGCAGGGGGATACAGGGTATGAACACTGAAGCTTTCTTT.

V gene TRBV25-1 combines with J gene TRBJ1-3, with D maybe TRBD1 (6 bases). The V gene lost 1 base and the J gene lost 5 bases, with 27 bases spanning the gap. Germline CDR1 reads MGHDK; CDR2 reads SYGVNS. The CDR3 is 20 residues long. For the CDR3, the DNA is TGTGCCAGCAGTGAATCGAGCAGGGGCCTTGGACCGGAAGAAAGAAACACCATATATTTT. This encodes CASSESSRGLGPEERNTIYF.

The genes are TRBV7-6 and TRBJ2-2; maybe TRBD2 (6 bases). Germline loops: CDR1 SGHVS, CDR2 FNYEAQ. V was clipped by 1 base and J by 13 bases, with 10 bases between them. The CDR3 loop spans 12 amino acids. The CDR3 here is CASSLGGERLFF. The CDR3 nucleotides are TGTGCCAGCAGCTTAGGGGGGGAGAGGCTGTTTTTT.

Only a few counts were recorded for this clonotype. This chain connects TRBV27 to TRBJ1-5; D gene uncertain. Germline-derived CDR1 and CDR2 are MNHEY and SMNVEV (reference sequence). V lost 7 bases, J lost 1 base, and 11 bases lay in between. The CDR3 contains 14 residues. The CDR3 sequence: CASTSSGSNQPQHF. The CDR3 DNA reads as TGTGCCAGCACCTCGTCGGGAAGCAATCAGCCCCAGCATTTT.

The genes are TRBV7-6 and TRBJ1-1, with D uncertain. Looked up from germline, CDR1 is SGHVS and CDR2 is FNYEAQ. V was cut by 10 bases and J by 6 bases, with 18 bases left in between. This CDR3 comprises 13 residues. The CDR3 is CATILSSPSEAFF. DNA for the CDR3: TGTGCCACCATCCTCTCGTCCCCCTCTGAAGCTTTCTTT.